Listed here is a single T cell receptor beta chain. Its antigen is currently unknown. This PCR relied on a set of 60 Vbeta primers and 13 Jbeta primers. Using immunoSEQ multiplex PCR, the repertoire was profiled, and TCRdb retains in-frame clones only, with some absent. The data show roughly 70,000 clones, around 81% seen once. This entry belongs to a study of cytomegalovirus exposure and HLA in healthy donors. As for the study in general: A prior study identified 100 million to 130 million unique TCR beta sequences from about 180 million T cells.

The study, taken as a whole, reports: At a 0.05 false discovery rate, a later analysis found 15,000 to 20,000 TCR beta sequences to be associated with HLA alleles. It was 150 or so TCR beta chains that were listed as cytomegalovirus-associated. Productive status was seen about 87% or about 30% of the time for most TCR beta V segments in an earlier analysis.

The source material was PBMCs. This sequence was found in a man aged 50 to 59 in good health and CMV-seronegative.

The CDR3 sequence is CASSRNGGSEAFF. The CDR3 bases are TGCGCCAGCAGCCGGAACGGGGGGTCTGAAGCTTTCTTT. The rearrangement joins TRBV5-1 to TRBJ1-1; D might be TRBD1 (5 bases). Germline CDR1 SGHRS, CDR2 YFSETQ. This CDR3 region has 13 residues. V lost 4 bases to trimming and J lost 6 bases, with 13 bases between them.